This paragraph reports one T cell receptor beta chain. Its antigen remains unknown. The junction shows a germline mismatch at one end, possibly a read error. This entry comes from a study of tumor-infiltrating lymphocytes in primary liver carcinoma. Study as a whole: Lesions, classed as T1-T3 N0M0, spanned about 4.2 to 10 cm across. Regarding the study as a whole: Researchers report that only about 7-24% of top clones turned up in all five tumor regions.

Germline V lookup: CDR1 SGHVS, CDR2 FQNEAQ. The CDR3 is 13 amino acids. The approximately 17-32 mg bulk tissue piece was not sorted before simultaneous RNA and DNA extraction. TCR beta cDNA was reverse-transcribed from roughly 0.45 ug of total RNA. The reaction used a constant-region primer and ProtoScript II reverse transcriptase. The TCR beta library was amplified through three nested multiplex PCR rounds in a modified ARM-PCR procedure. The first two PCR rounds, roughly 11 cycles each, used TRBV1-TRBV30 forward primers and a C-beta reverse primer. TCRdb re-derived calls from the multiplex PCR reads in MiXCR, one entry per CDR3 protein. The top ten hold around 23% of the sample, which has tens of thousands of distinct CDR3 sequences, 60% to 75% seen once.

The rearrangement links TRBV7-8 to TRBJ1-5; D is unresolved. The receptor was isolated from a man aged 40-55 years with primary liver carcinoma and hepatitis B virus infection. Specimen: liver tumor tissue from sampling region 2. Described subset: tumor region T2, inferior pole. CDR3 in DNA: TGTGCCAGCAACTTAGATCGGAATCAGCCCCAGCATTTT. Protein product: CASNLDRNQPQHF.